The following is a T cell receptor (beta chain) sequence with its context. The target of this receptor is not known. Per-base qualities were not stored, and no clone one base away is much larger. This sample was included in a study of regulatory and conventional T cells in breast cancer (dated by TCRdb to between 2015 and 2016). Libraries were made using PCR. Sequencing was carried out with an Illumina MiSeq. TCRdb applied fastp at Q25 and MiXCR to the public reads, then kept only in-frame beta chains. One record per CDR3 amino acid sequence lists the most common genes and DNA. The sample has approximately 9,700 distinct CDR3 sequences on record, about 34% of them singletons. Over 5% of the sample lies in the top ten. Taken from cysteine to phenylalanine, the CDR3 has 16 residues. CDR3 DNA is the only sequence kept; it has 48 bases, read in frame from the first base.

This TCR was recovered from a male donor in good health. Source material: conventional T cells from blood. The chain is made from TRBV21-1 and TRBJ1-1. TRBV21-1 is deemed a pseudogene. The CDR3 protein is CASSKKVLGGGTEAFF. The sequenced DNA is TGTGCCAGCAGCAAAAAAGTCCTGGGGGGGGGCACTGAAGCTTTCTTT.